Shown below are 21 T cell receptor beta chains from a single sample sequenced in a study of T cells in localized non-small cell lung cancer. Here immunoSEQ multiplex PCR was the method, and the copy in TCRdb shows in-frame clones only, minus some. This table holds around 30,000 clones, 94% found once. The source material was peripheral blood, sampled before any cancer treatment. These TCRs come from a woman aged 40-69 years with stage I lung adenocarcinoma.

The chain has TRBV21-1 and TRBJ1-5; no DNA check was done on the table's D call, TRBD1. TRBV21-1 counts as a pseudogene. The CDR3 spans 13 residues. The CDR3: CASRTDNNQPQHF. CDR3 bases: TGTGCCAGCAGAACCGACAACAATCAGCCCCAGCATTTT.

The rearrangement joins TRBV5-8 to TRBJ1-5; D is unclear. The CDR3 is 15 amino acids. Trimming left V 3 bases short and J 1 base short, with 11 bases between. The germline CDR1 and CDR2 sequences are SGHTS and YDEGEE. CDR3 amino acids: CASSSGFESNQPQHF. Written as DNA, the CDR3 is TGTGCCAGCAGCTCGGGGTTTGAGAGCAATCAGCCCCAGCATTTT.

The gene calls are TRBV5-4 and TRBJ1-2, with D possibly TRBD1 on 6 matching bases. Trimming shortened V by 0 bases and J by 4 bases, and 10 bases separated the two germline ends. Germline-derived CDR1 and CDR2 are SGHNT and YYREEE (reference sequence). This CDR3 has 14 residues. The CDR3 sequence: CASSLARGGYGYTF. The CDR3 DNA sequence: TGTGCCAGCAGCTTGGCCAGGGGAGGCTATGGCTACACCTTC.

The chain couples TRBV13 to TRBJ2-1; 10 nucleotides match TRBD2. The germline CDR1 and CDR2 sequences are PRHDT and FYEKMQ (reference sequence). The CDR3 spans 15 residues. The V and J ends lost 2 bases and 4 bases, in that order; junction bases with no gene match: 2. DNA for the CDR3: TGTGCCAGCAGCTTAAGACTAGCGGGTTACAATGAGCAGTTCTTC. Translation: CASSLRLAGYNEQFF.

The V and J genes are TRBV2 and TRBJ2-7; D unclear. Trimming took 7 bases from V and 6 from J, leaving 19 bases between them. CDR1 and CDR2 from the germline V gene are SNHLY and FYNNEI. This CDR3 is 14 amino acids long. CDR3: CASKNDNRGGEQYF. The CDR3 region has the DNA TGTGCCAGCAAAAACGACAATCGCGGCGGCGAGCAGTACTTC. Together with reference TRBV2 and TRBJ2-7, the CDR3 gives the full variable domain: EPEVTQTPSHQVTQMGQEVILRCVPISNHLYFYWYRQILGQKVEFLVSFYNNEISEKSEIFDDQFSVERPDGSNFTLKIRSTKLEDSAMYFCASKNDNRGGEQYFGPGTRLTVT.

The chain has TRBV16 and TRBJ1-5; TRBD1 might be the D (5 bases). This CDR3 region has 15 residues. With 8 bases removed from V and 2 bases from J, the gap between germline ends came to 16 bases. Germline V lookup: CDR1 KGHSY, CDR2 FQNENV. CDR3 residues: CASARDPGGNQPQHF. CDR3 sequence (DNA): TGTGCCAGCGCCCGGGACCCCGGTGGCAATCAGCCCCAGCATTTT.

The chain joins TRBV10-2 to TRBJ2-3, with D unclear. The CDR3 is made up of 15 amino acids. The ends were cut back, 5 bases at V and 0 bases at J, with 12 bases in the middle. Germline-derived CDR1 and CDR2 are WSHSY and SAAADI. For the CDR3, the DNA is TGCGCCAGCAGTCTATTGGCACCAAGCACAGATACGCAGTATTTT. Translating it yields CASSLLAPSTDTQYF.

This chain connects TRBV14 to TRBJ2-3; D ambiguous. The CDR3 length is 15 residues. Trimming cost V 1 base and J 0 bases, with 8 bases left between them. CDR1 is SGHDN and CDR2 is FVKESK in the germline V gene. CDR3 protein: CASSQVADSTDTQYF. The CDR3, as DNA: TGTGCCAGCAGCCAAGTTGCGGACAGCACAGATACGCAGTATTTT.

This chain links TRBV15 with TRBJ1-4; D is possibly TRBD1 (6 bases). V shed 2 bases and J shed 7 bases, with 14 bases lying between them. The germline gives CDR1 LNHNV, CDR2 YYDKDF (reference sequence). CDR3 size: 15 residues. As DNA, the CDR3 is TGTGCCACCAGCAGACCAATTGGGGGGGCTGAAAAACTGTTTTTT. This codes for CATSRPIGGAEKLFF.

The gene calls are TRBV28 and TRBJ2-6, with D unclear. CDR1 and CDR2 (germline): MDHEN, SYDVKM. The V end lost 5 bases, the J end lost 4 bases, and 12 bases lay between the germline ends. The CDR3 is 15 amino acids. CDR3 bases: TGTGCCAGCAGTACACTCTCTACGGGGGCCAACGTCCTGACTTTC. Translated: CASSTLSTGANVLTF.

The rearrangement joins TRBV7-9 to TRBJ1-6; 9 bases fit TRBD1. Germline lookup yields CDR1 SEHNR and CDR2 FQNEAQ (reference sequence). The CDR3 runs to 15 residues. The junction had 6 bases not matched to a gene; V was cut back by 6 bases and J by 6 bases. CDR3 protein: CASSNRDRVNSPLHF. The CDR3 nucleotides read TGTGCCAGCAGTAACCGGGACAGGGTTAATTCACCCCTCCACTTT.

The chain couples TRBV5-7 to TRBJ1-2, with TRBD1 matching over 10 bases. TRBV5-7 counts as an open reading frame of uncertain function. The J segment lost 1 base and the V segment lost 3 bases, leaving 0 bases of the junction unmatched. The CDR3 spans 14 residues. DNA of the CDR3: TGTGCCAGCAGCTGGACAGGGGGTAACTATGGCTACACCTTC. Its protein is CASSWTGGNYGYTF.

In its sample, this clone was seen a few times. The CDR3 bases are TGTGCCAGTAGTGTTCCGGGACAGACCTATGGCTACACCTTC. Protein: CASSVPGQTYGYTF. The chain has TRBV19 and TRBJ1-2, with TRBD1 identical over 7 bases. Germline CDR1 LNHDA, CDR2 SQIVND (reference sequence). J was trimmed by 4 bases and V by 5 bases; bases with no gene match: 7. The CDR3 is 14 amino acids.

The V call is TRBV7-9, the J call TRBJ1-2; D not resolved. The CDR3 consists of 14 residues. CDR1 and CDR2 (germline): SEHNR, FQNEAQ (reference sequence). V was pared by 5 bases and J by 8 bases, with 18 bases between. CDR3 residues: CASSLSGIFWGYTF. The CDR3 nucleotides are TGTGCCAGCAGCCTAAGCGGGATTTTTTGGGGCTACACCTTC.

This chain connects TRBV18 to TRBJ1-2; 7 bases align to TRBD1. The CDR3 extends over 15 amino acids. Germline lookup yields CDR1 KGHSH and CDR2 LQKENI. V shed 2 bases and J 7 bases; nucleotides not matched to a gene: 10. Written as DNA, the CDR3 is TGTGCCAGCTCACCAATAGCCGGGACAGAGACTGGCTACACCTTC. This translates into CASSPIAGTETGYTF.

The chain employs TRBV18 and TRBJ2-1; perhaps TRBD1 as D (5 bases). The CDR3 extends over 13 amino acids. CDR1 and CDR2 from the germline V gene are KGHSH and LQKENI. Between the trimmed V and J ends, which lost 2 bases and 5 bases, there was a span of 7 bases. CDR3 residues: CASSPGADNEQFF. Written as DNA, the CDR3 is TGTGCCAGCTCACCAGGGGCCGACAATGAGCAGTTCTTC.

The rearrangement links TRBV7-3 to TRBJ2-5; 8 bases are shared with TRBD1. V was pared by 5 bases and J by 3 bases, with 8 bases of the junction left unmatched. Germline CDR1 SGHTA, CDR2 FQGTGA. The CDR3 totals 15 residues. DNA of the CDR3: TGTGCCAGCAGCCCCCGGGCAGGGGGCAAAGAGACCCAGTACTTC. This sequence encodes CASSPRAGGKETQYF.

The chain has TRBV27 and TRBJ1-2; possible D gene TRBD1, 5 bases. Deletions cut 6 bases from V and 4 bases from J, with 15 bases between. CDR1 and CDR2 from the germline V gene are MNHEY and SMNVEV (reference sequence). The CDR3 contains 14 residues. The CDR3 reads CASSFDSLSYGYTF. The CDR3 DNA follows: TGTGCCAGCAGCTTTGACAGCCTCAGCTATGGCTACACCTTC.

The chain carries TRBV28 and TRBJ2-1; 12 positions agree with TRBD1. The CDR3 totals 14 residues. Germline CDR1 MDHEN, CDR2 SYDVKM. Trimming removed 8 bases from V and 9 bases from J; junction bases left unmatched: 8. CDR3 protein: CASRGTGGLGEQFF. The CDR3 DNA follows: TGTGCCAGCCGGGGGACAGGGGGCTTGGGTGAGCAGTTCTTC. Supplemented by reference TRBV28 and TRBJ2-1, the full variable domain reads DVKVTQSSRYLVKRTGEKVFLECVQDMDHENMFWYRQDPGLGLRLIYFSYDVKMKEKGDIPEGYSVSREKKERFSLILESASTNQTSMYLCASRGTGGLGEQFFGPGTRLTVL.

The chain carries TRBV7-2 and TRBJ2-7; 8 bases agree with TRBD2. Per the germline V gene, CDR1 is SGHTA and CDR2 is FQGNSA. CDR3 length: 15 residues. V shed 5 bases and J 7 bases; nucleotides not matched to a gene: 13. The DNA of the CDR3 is TGTGCCAGCAGCCTCAATAGCGGGGCGAGGGATGAGCAGTACTTC. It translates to CASSLNSGARDEQYF.

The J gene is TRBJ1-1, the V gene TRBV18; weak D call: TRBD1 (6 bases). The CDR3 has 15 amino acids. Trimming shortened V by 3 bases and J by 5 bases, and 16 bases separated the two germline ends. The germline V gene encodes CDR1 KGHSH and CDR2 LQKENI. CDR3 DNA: TGTGCCAGCTCACCTAACGGACAGTTCAGGACTGAAGCTTTCTTT. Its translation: CASSPNGQFRTEAFF.